The clone carrying this T cell receptor beta chain came up many times. Its antigen remains unknown. This sample is drawn from a study of breast tumors, draining lymph nodes, adjacent tissues. CDR1 and CDR2 from the germline V gene are LGHNA and YSLEER. Between the trimmed V and J ends, which lost 0 bases and 6 bases, there was a span of 5 bases. CDR3 length: 13 amino acids. Findings of the study overall: Tumor TCR diversity was below lymph nodes but above nontumor tissue.

Each CDR3 protein gets one entry after TCRdb re-called the multiplex PCR reads with MiXCR. Of approximately 180,000 distinct CDR3 sequences listed, around a third are singletons. The lymph nodes were axillary draining lymph nodes from breast cancer patients. The sample was axillary lymph node tissue. This clonotype was sampled from a female donor with breast cancer. Some clones in this sample may be carry-over from other donors' samples. The chain links TRBV4-3 to TRBJ2-2; D remains ambiguous. CDR3 sequence (DNA): TGCGCCAGCAGCCAAGAGTTGGCCGGGGAGCTGTTTTTT. Amino acids: CASSQELAGELFF.